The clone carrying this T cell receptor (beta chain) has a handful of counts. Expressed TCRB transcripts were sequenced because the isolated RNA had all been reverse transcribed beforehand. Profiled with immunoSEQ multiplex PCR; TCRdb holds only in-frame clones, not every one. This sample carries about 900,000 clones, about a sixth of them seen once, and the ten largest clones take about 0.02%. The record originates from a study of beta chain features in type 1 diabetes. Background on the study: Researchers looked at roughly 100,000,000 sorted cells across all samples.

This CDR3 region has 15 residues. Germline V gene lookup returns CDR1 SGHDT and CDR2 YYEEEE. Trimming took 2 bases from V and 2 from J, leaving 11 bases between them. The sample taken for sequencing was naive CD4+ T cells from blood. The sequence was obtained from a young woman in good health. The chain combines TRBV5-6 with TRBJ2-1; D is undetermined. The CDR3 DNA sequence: TGTGCCAGCAGCTTCCCATCCCTCACCTACAATGAGCAGTTCTTC. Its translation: CASSFPSLTYNEQFF.